Following are 31 T cell receptor beta chains from one sample sequenced in a study of T-cell reconstitution after alpha-beta-depleted transplantation in children. For TCRbeta, the library was prepared with unique molecular identifiers. TCRdb redid the calling of the PCR reads with MiXCR, one entry per CDR3 protein. The sample carries 190,000 or so distinct CDR3 sequences, around 7% recorded once. The sequencing used PBMCs from the stem cell graft donor, collected from the stem cell graft. Receptors originate from a human donor who donated a stem cell graft to a child with Wiskott-Aldrich syndrome.

The rearrangement links TRBV7-2 to TRBJ1-2, with a weak D call TRBD1 (5 bases). Germline CDR1 SGHTA, CDR2 FQGNSA. CDR3 length: 15 residues. The V end was cut by 2 bases, the J end by 5 bases, with 15 bases between. The CDR3 loop is CASSLRGEGSYGYTF. Written as DNA, the CDR3 is TGTGCCAGCAGCTTACGGGGGGAGGGGAGTTATGGCTACACCTTC.

This clonotype was counted many times. This chain joins TRBV6-5 and TRBJ2-5; D unclear. Germline-derived CDR1 and CDR2 are MNHEY and SVGAGI. Trimming took off 3 bases at V and 2 bases at J, with 10 bases between the two ends. The CDR3 has 14 residues. CDR3 bases: TGTGCCAGCAGTTATATGGCCCGGCAAGAGACCCAGTACTTC. It is translated as CASSYMARQETQYF.

This clonotype was found a few times. The chain uses TRBV11-2 and TRBJ2-7, with TRBD1 as a possible D gene (5 bases). The germline gives CDR1 SGHAT, CDR2 FQNNGV. Trimming shortened V by 1 base and J by 5 bases, and 15 bases separated the two germline ends. The CDR3 has 15 residues. The CDR3 bases are TGTGCCAGCAGCTTAGGTTTCAGGGAACAGGACGAGCAGTACTTC. The encoded protein is CASSLGFREQDEQYF. Complete variable domain (other parts from reference TRBV11-2 and TRBJ2-7): EAGVAQSPRYKIIEKRQSVAFWCNPISGHATLYWYQQILGQGPKLLIQFQNNGVVDDSQLPKDRFSAERLKGVDSTLKIQPAKLEDSAVYLCASSLGFREQDEQYFGPGTRLTVT.

This clonotype was detected ten times or more. The V gene is TRBV4-3, the J gene TRBJ2-5, with D perhaps matching TRBD2 (6 bases). V was trimmed by 4 bases and J by 2 bases, leaving 17 bases between them. Germline V gene data show CDR1 as LGHNA and CDR2 as YSLEER. CDR3 length equals 16 residues. CDR3 in amino acids: CASSRSIAESQETQYF. CDR3 coding DNA: TGCGCCAGCAGCCGCTCGATAGCGGAAAGTCAAGAGACCCAGTACTTC.

This clonotype was seen more than once but under ten times. The gene calls are TRBV5-1 and TRBJ1-4; a possible D gene is TRBD1 (5 bases). Trimming left V 4 bases short and J 8 bases short, with 15 bases between. The CDR3 is 14 residues long. Germline V CDR1 and CDR2: SGHRS, YFSETQ. In DNA, the CDR3 is TGCGCCAGCAGCACCGGGGGTCGGAAAGAAAAACTGTTTTTT. Amino acids: CASSTGGRKEKLFF.

This clonotype was detected only a few times. V is TRBV18 and J is TRBJ2-4; D gene uncertain. The V end was cut by 1 base, the J end by 7 bases, with 14 bases between. CDR1 is KGHSH, CDR2 LQKENI, per germline. The CDR3 consists of 15 residues. The chain's CDR3 is CASSPQGGNGNIQYF. The CDR3 DNA reads TGTGCCAGCTCACCACAGGGCGGTAATGGGAACATTCAGTACTTC.

This clonotype came up many times. J is TRBJ1-4 and V is TRBV7-9; D gene uncertain. Germline lookup yields CDR1 SEHNR and CDR2 FQNEAQ (reference sequence). V lost 3 bases to trimming and J lost 5 bases, with 13 bases between them. The CDR3 sequence is 15 residues long. CDR3 residues: CASSFTSNRNEKLFF. The DNA of the CDR3 is TGTGCCAGCAGCTTCACGTCTAACAGAAATGAAAAACTGTTTTTT. Full variable domain (outside the CDR3, taken from reference TRBV7-9 and TRBJ1-4): DTGVSQNPRHKITKRGQNVTFRCDPISEHNRLYWYRQTLGQGPEFLTYFQNEAQLEKSRLLSDRFSAERPKGSFSTLEIQRTEQGDSAMYLCASSFTSNRNEKLFFGSGTQLSVL.

There are many counts of this clonotype. In nucleotides, the CDR3 is TGCGCCAGCAGTGAAAGTGGGTTGGGGACTAGCGCGTACGAGCAGTACTTC. It encodes CASSESGLGTSAYEQYF. This sequence joins TRBV10-2 and TRBJ2-7; 10 nucleotides line up with TRBD2. Germline loops: CDR1 WSHSY, CDR2 SAAADI. The ends lost 3 bases at V and 4 bases at J; junction bases unmatched: 12. The CDR3 runs to 17 residues.

Many counts were recorded for this clonotype. The rearrangement uses TRBV5-1 and TRBJ2-3; 10 bases map to TRBD2. Germline V gene lookup returns CDR1 SGHRS and CDR2 YFSETQ. The CDR3 runs to 14 residues. J lost 5 bases, V lost 2 bases, and 2 bases had no gene match. CDR3 sequence reads: CASSLLAGQDTQYF. The CDR3 DNA follows: TGCGCCAGCAGCTTACTAGCGGGGCAAGATACGCAGTATTTT.

This clonotype was recorded many times. The V call is TRBV10-3, the J call TRBJ2-6; either TRBD1 or TRBD2 may supply D (5 bases each). The CDR3 covers 15 residues. V gave up 2 bases and J gave up 2 bases, with 7 bases separating them. The germline V gene has CDR1 ENHRY and CDR2 SYGVKD. This CDR3 reads CAISEEGTGANVLTF. The CDR3 nucleotides read TGTGCCATCAGTGAGGAGGGGACTGGGGCCAACGTCCTGACTTTC.

This clonotype was observed many times. The V gene is TRBV28, the J gene TRBJ2-7; TRBD1 might be the D (7 bases). V was pared by 7 bases and J by 2 bases, with 18 bases between. Germline values: CDR1 MDHEN, CDR2 SYDVKM. The CDR3 has 15 amino acids. The CDR3 DNA sequence: TGTGCCAGCACCCAGGGGGGCGTAGGAACCTACGAGCAGTACTTC. It yields the protein CASTQGGVGTYEQYF.

This rearrangement joins TRBV30 to TRBJ2-5; possibly TRBD2 for D (6 bases). Trimming shortened V by 1 base and J by 3 bases, and 6 bases separated the two germline ends. This CDR3 has 12 amino acids. Germline V gene sequence: CDR1 GTSNPN, CDR2 SVGIG (reference sequence). The CDR3 bases are TGTGCCTGGAGTGCGGGAGAAGAGACCCAGTACTTC. This codes for CAWSAGEETQYF.

This clonotype was seen only a few times. The chain couples TRBV20-1 to TRBJ1-5, with TRBD1 matching over 7 bases. This CDR3 contains 13 residues. Germline V CDR1 and CDR2: DFQATT, SNEGSKA (reference sequence). With 5 bases clipped from V and 1 base from J, the junction kept 2 bases outside the gene matches. CDR3 sequence (DNA): TGCAGTGCTGGACAGGACAGCAATCAGCCCCAGCATTTT. Amino acid sequence: CSAGQDSNQPQHF.

Of note for this clonotype: A much larger clone sits a single nucleotide away, making a read error possible. CDR3 sequence (DNA): TGCGGTGCTAGAGATTGGGCTCTTAATTCACCCCTCCACTTT. Translated, it gives CGARDWALNSPLHF. The chain combines TRBV20-1 with TRBJ1-6; D gene unclear. Germline-derived CDR1 and CDR2 are DFQATT and SNEGSKA (reference sequence). This CDR3 is 14 amino acids long.

The chain has TRBV5-1 and TRBJ2-5, with TRBD1 matching 8 bases. From germline, CDR1 is SGHRS and CDR2 YFSETQ. After removal of 4 bases from V and 0 bases from J, the junction contained 5 bases not matched to a gene. The CDR3 is 15 amino acids. The CDR3: CASSITGGYQETQYF. The CDR3 DNA follows: TGCGCCAGCAGCATAACAGGGGGGTACCAAGAGACCCAGTACTTC.

This chain links TRBV5-1 with TRBJ2-1; a possible D gene is TRBD2 (5 bases). Germline CDR1 reads SGHRS; CDR2 reads YFSETQ. V was clipped by 0 bases and J by 5 bases, with 12 bases between them. The CDR3 length is 15 residues. The CDR3 bases are TGCGCCAGCAGCTTGGAGGCTAGCAGAAACAATGAGCAGTTCTTC. Protein product: CASSLEASRNNEQFF.

This clonotype was recorded many times. The CDR3 DNA reads TGTGCCAGCAGCCTTAAGGGGACTAGCGGGTTAAGCACAGATACGCAGTATTTT. This codes for CASSLKGTSGLSTDTQYF. V is TRBV11-2 and J is TRBJ2-3, with 12 positions matching TRBD2. Germline loops: CDR1 SGHAT, CDR2 FQNNGV. CDR3 length: 18 amino acids. V shed 5 bases and J 0 bases; nucleotides not matched to a gene: 9.

This clonotype appeared many times. The chain is built from TRBV5-1 and TRBJ2-5; D perhaps matches TRBD2 (5 bases). The CDR3 spans 15 residues. Germline V gene lookup returns CDR1 SGHRS and CDR2 YFSETQ. V was cut by 2 bases and J by 0 bases, with 11 bases left in between. CDR3 sequence reads: CASSLGGSDQETQYF. CDR3 DNA sequence: TGCGCCAGCAGCTTAGGCGGGTCCGACCAAGAGACCCAGTACTTC.

This rearrangement joins TRBV5-1 to TRBJ2-3; D uncertain. V shed 0 bases and J shed 0 bases, with 14 bases lying between them. Looked up from germline, CDR1 is SGHRS and CDR2 is YFSETQ. This CDR3 comprises 17 residues. CDR3 loop: CASSLAPSGPSTDTQYF. Written as DNA, the CDR3 is TGCGCCAGCAGCTTGGCCCCCTCCGGGCCTAGCACAGATACGCAGTATTTT.

CDR3 in amino acids: CASSLAGTPGREQYF. The CDR3 DNA sequence: TGTGCCAGCTCACTCGCCGGGACTCCCGGGCGCGAGCAGTACTTC. The chain employs TRBV18 and TRBJ2-7; D might be TRBD2 (6 bases). Germline lookup yields CDR1 KGHSH and CDR2 LQKENI. The V and J ends lost 4 bases and 6 bases respectively, with 19 bases between them. This CDR3 has 15 residues.

This clonotype was counted many times. This chain connects TRBV20-1 to TRBJ2-7, with TRBD1 identical over 7 bases. CDR3 length equals 17 residues. The trim removed 0 bases at V and 3 bases at J, leaving 14 bases unmatched. CDR1 and CDR2 (germline): DFQATT, SNEGSKA (reference sequence). CDR3: CSAREQNVGTEDYEQYF. The CDR3 DNA reads as TGCAGTGCTAGAGAGCAAAACGTCGGGACAGAAGACTACGAGCAGTACTTC.

This clonotype was seen a few times. V gene TRBV5-1 combines with J gene TRBJ1-2; 7 bases match TRBD1. This CDR3 spans 15 amino acids. J gave up 5 bases and V 5 bases, and 12 bases lay outside the gene matches. Germline loops: CDR1 SGHRS, CDR2 YFSETQ. As DNA, the CDR3 is TGCGCCAGCAGTCCTACCGGGACAGAGAATTATGGCTACACCTTC. It translates to CASSPTGTENYGYTF. Together with reference TRBV5-1 and TRBJ1-2, the CDR3 gives the full variable domain: KAGVTQTPRYLIKTRGQQVTLSCSPISGHRSVSWYQQTPGQGLQFLFEYFSETQRNKGNFPGRFSGRQFSNSRSEMNVSTLELGDSALYLCASSPTGTENYGYTFGSGTRLTVV.

This clonotype was seen ten or more times. This chain links TRBV29-1 with TRBJ1-1; D gene uncertain. The CDR3 contains 12 residues. The germline V gene encodes CDR1 SQVTM and CDR2 ANQGSEA. V gave up 5 bases and J gave up 0 bases, with 7 bases separating them. This CDR3 is CSVRNLNTEAFF. In DNA form, the CDR3 reads TGCAGCGTTCGCAATTTGAACACTGAAGCTTTCTTT.

This clonotype was seen ten or more times. The V and J genes are TRBV5-1 and TRBJ2-7; D call uncertain. The CDR3 runs 16 residues. From germline, CDR1 is SGHRS and CDR2 YFSETQ. Trimming removed 4 bases from V and 0 bases from J, with 17 bases in between. CDR3 nucleotide sequence: TGCGCCAGCAGCCGTGCCGATTACCCCGTCTCCTACGAGCAGTACTTC. Translation gives CASSRADYPVSYEQYF.

The table lists this clonotype with many counts. The chain is built from TRBV12-3 or TRBV12-4 and TRBJ2-7; the match to TRBD1 covers 8 bases. The V gene end was trimmed by 7 bases and the J gene end by 0 bases; junction bases not matched to a gene: 11. This CDR3 contains 16 residues. CDR3 amino acids: CASTHRTGSSSYEQYF. CDR3 DNA: TGTGCCAGCACTCACCGGACAGGGTCTAGCTCCTACGAGCAGTACTTC.

This clonotype was detected once. The chain combines TRBV13 with TRBJ1-1; 7 bases fit TRBD1. CDR1 is PRHDT and CDR2 is FYEKMQ in the germline V gene (reference sequence). The CDR3 runs 14 residues. V dropped 5 bases and J dropped 5; count of bases not matched to a gene: 8. In DNA form, the CDR3 reads TGTGCCAGCAGCACCCGAGACAGGGAAACTGAAGCTTTCTTT. Amino acid sequence: CASSTRDRETEAFF.

There are many counts of this clonotype. The chain has TRBV5-1 and TRBJ1-5, with unresolved D. This CDR3 is built from 13 residues. Trimming pared 4 bases from V and 7 bases from J, leaving 12 bases between. Germline CDR1 SGHRS, CDR2 YFSETQ. CDR3 nucleotides: TGCGCCAGCAGCGAAAGGACGGGGCAGCCCCAGCATTTT. Translation gives CASSERTGQPQHF.

This clonotype was counted at least ten times. The chain joins TRBV29-1 to TRBJ2-7, with no clear D. CDR1 is SQVTM and CDR2 is ANQGSEA in the germline V gene. This CDR3 spans 14 amino acids. V lost 2 bases, J lost 0 bases, and 11 bases lay in between. This CDR3 is CSVEITRPSYEQYF. The CDR3 DNA reads TGCAGCGTTGAAATAACCCGACCCTCCTACGAGCAGTACTTC.

This clonotype appeared many times. The V and J genes are TRBV5-5 and TRBJ2-7; no clear D. Germline-derived CDR1 and CDR2 are SGHKS and YYEKEE (reference sequence). The CDR3 totals 12 residues. The germline V and J ends were trimmed by 0 bases and 4 bases, with 5 bases remaining between them. This CDR3 is CASSLANYEQYF. The CDR3 nucleotides are TGTGCCAGCAGCTTGGCCAATTACGAGCAGTACTTC. The full variable domain, with the rest looked up from reference TRBV5-5 and TRBJ2-7, is DAGVTQSPTHLIKTRGQQVTLRCSPISGHKSVSWYQQVLGQGPQFIFQYYEKEERGRGNFPDRFSARQFPNYSSELNVNALLLGDSALYLCASSLANYEQYFGPGTRLTVT.

This clonotype was seen at least ten times. The chain joins TRBV12-3 or TRBV12-4 to TRBJ2-5, with a possible D match to TRBD2 (7 bases). The CDR3 has 16 amino acids. The germline V and J ends were trimmed by 3 bases and 2 bases, with 16 bases remaining between them. CDR3 sequence reads: CASSFLKGGGQETQYF. CDR3 bases: TGTGCCAGCAGTTTTTTAAAGGGGGGGGGACAAGAGACCCAGTACTTC.

This clonotype was observed at least ten times. The chain is built from TRBV20-1 and TRBJ2-3; perhaps TRBD2 as D (6 bases). The CDR3 covers 13 residues. In germline, CDR1 is DFQATT, CDR2 SNEGSKA (reference sequence). The germline V and J ends were trimmed by 3 bases and 2 bases, with 9 bases remaining between them. In DNA, the CDR3 is TGCAGTGCTAGGGCACTAGCCACAGATACGCAGTATTTT. This sequence encodes CSARALATDTQYF.